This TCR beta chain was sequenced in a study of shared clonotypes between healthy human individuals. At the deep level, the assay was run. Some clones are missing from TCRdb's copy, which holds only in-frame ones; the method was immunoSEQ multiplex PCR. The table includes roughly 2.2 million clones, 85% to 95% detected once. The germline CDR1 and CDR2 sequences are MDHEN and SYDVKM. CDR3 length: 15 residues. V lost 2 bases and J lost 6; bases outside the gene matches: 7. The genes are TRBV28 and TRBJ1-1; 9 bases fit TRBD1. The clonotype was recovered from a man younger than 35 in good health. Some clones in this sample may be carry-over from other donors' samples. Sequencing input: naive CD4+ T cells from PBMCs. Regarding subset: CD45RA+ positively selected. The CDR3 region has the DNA TGTGCCAGCAGTTTAAACCGGCGACAGGGGGCTGAAGCTTTCTTT. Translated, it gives CASSLNRRQGAEAFF.